This T cell receptor beta chain was identified during a study of cytomegalovirus exposure and HLA in healthy donors. Study observations and caveats: V- and J-gene trimming in TCR beta was tied to a missense DCLRE1C variant by an analysis performed later. Clonal expansion was found to be greater in HLA-associated TCR beta chains than in equally common others in a later analysis.

Use of 60 Vbeta and 13 Jbeta primers characterized the PCR. The table came from immunoSEQ multiplex PCR; TCRdb's copy has only in-frame clones and leaves some out. The sample includes tens of thousands of clones, roughly 73% of them seen just once. About this clone itself: Its target is not known.

The TCR comes from a man younger than 35 in good health and CMV-seronegative. The specimen sequenced was PBMCs.

The CDR3 region is CASSLTSSYEQYF. The CDR3 coding sequence is TGTGCCAGCAGTTTGACTAGCAGCTACGAGCAGTACTTC. This rearrangement joins TRBV28 to TRBJ2-7; 7 bases fit TRBD2. Per germline, CDR1 MDHEN and CDR2 SYDVKM. V lost 3 bases, J lost 3 bases, and 2 bases stayed unmatched. The CDR3 sequence is 13 residues long.